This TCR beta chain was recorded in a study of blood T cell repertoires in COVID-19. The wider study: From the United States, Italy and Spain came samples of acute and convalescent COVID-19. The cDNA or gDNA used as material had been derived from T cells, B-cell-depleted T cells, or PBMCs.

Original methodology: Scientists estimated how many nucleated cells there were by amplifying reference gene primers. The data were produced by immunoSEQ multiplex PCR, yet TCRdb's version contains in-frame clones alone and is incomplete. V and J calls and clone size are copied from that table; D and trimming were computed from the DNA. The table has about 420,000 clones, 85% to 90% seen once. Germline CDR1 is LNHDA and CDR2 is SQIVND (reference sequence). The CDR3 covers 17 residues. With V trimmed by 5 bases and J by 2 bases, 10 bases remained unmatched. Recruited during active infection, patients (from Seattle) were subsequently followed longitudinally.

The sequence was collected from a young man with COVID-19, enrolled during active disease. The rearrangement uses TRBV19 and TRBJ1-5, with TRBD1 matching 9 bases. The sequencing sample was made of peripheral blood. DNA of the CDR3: TGTGCCAGTAGTGTCAACAGGGGGCAAGTTGGCAATCAGCCCCAGCATTTT. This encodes CASSVNRGQVGNQPQHF.